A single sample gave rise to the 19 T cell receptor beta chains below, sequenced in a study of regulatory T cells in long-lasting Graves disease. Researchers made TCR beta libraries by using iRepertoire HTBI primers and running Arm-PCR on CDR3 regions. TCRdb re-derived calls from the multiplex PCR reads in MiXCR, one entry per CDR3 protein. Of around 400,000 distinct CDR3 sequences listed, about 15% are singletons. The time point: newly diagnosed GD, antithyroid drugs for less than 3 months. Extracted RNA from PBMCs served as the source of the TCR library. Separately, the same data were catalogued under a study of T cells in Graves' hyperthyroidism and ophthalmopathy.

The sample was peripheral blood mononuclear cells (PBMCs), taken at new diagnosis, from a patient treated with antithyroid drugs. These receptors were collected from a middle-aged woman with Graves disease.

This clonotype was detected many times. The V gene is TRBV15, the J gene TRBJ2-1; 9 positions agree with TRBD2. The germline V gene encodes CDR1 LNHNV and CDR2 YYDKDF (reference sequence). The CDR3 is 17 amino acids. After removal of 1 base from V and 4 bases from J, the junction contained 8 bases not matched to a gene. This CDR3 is CATSRVSGTSSYNEQFF. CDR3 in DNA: TGTGCCACCAGCAGAGTCTCCGGGACTAGCAGTTACAATGAGCAGTTCTTC.

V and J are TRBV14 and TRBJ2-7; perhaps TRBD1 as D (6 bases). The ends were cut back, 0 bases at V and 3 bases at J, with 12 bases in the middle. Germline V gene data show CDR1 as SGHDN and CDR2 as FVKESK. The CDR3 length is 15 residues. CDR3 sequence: CASSQDSQGYYEQYF. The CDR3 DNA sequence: TGTGCCAGCAGCCAAGATAGTCAGGGGTACTACGAGCAGTACTTC.

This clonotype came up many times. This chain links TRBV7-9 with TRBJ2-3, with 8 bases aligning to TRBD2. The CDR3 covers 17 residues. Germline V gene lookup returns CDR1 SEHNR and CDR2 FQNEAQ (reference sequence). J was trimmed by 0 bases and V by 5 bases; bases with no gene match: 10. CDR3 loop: CASSGAGGPRSTDTQYF. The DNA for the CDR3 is TGTGCCAGCAGCGGGGCGGGAGGTCCAAGAAGCACAGATACGCAGTATTTT.

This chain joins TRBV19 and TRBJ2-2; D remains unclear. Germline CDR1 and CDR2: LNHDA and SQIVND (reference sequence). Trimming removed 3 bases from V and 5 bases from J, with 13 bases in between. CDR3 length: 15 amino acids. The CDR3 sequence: CASSIITKRTGELFF. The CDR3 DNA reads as TGTGCCAGTAGTATTATTACCAAGAGGACCGGGGAGCTGTTTTTT.

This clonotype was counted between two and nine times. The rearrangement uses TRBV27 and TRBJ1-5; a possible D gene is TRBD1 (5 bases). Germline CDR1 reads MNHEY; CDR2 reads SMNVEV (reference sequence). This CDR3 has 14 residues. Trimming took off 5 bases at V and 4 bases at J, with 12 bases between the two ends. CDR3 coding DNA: TGTGCCAGCAGTGGGATAGGGGTGAATCAGCCCCAGCATTTT. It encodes CASSGIGVNQPQHF.

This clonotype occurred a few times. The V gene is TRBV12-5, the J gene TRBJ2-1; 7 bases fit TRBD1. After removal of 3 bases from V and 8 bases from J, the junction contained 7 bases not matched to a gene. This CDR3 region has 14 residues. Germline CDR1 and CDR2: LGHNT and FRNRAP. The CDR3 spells CASGLRGQWDEQFF. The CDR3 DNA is TGTGCTAGTGGTTTAAGGGGGCAATGGGATGAGCAGTTCTTC. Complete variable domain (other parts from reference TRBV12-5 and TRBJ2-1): DARVTQTPRHKVTEMGQEVTMRCQPILGHNTVFWYRQTMMQGLELLAYFRNRAPLDDSGMPKDRFSAEMPDATLATLKIQPSEPRDSAVYFCASGLRGQWDEQFFGPGTRLTVL.

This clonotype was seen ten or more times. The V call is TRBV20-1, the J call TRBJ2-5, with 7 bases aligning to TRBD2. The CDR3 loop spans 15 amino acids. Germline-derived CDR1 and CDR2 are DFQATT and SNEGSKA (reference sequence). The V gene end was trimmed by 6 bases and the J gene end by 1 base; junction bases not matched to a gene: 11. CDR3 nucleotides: TGCAGTGCGACTTCGGGGACTACCCTCCAAGAGACCCAGTACTTC. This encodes CSATSGTTLQETQYF.

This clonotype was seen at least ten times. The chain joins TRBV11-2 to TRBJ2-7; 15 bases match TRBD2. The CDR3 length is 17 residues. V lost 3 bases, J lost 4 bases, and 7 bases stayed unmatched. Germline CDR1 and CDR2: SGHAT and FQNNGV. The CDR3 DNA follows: TGTGCCAGCAGCTTCGGACTAGCGGGGGGGTTGTCTTACGAGCAGTACTTC. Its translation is CASSFGLAGGLSYEQYF. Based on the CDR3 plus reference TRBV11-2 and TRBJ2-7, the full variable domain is EAGVAQSPRYKIIEKRQSVAFWCNPISGHATLYWYQQILGQGPKLLIQFQNNGVVDDSQLPKDRFSAERLKGVDSTLKIQPAKLEDSAVYLCASSFGLAGGLSYEQYFGPGTRLTVT.

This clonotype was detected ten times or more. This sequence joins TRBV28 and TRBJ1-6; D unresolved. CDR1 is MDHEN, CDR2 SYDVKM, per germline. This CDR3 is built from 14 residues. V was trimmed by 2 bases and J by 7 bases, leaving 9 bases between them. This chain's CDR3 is CASSLRSGNSPLHF. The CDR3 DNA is TGTGCCAGCAGTTTACGGTCGGGGAATTCACCCCTCCACTTT. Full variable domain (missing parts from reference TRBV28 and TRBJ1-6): DVKVTQSSRYLVKRTGEKVFLECVQDMDHENMFWYRQDPGLGLRLIYFSYDVKMKEKGDIPEGYSVSREKKERFSLILESASTNQTSMYLCASSLRSGNSPLHFGNGTRLTVT.

The CDR3 protein is CASSHRATEAFF. CDR3 DNA: TGTGCCAGCAGCCACAGGGCCACTGAAGCTTTCTTT. This chain uses TRBV7-9 with TRBJ1-1, with a possible D match to TRBD1 (6 bases). CDR1 SEHNR and CDR2 FQNEAQ come from the germline V gene (reference sequence). V was pared by 5 bases and J by 4 bases, with 8 bases between. The CDR3 runs 12 residues.

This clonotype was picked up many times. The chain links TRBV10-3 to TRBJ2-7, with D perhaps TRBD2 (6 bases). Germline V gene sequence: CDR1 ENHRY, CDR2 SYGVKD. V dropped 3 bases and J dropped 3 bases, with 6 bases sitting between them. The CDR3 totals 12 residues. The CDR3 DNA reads TGTGCCATCAGTGACGGGGGCTACGAGCAGTACTTC. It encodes CAISDGGYEQYF.

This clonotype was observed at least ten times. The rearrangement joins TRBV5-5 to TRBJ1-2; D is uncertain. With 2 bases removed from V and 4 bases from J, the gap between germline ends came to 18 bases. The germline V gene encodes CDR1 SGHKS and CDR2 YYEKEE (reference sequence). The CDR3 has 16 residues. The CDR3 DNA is TGTGCCAGCAGCTTCCTGGCCTCTCGGGGTTCCTATGGCTACACCTTC. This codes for CASSFLASRGSYGYTF. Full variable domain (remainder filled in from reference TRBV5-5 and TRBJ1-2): DAGVTQSPTHLIKTRGQQVTLRCSPISGHKSVSWYQQVLGQGPQFIFQYYEKEERGRGNFPDRFSARQFPNYSSELNVNALLLGDSALYLCASSFLASRGSYGYTFGSGTRLTVV.

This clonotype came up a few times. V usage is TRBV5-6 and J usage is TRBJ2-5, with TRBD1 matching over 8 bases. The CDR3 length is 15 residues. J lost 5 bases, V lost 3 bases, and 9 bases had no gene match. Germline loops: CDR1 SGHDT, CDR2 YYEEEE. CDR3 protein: CASSSRQGSSETQYF. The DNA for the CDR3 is TGTGCCAGCAGCTCGAGACAGGGGAGTTCGGAGACCCAGTACTTC.

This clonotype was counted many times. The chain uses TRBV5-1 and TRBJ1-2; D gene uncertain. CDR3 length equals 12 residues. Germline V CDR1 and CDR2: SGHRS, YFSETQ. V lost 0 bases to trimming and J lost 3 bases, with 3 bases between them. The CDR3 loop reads CASSLDDYGYTF. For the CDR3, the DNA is TGCGCCAGCAGCTTGGACGACTATGGCTACACCTTC.

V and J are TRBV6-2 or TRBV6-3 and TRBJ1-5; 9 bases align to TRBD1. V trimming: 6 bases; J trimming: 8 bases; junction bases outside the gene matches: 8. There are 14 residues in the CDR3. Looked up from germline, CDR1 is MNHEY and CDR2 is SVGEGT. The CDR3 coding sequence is TGTGCCAGCAGGTCCGGGACAGGGCGTGAGCCCCAGCATTTT. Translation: CASRSGTGREPQHF.

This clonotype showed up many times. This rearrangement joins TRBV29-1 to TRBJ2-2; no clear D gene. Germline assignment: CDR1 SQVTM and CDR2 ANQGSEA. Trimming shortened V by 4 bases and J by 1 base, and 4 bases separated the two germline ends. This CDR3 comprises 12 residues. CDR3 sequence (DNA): TGCAGCGTTGTCCGGAACACCGGGGAGCTGTTTTTT. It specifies CSVVRNTGELFF.

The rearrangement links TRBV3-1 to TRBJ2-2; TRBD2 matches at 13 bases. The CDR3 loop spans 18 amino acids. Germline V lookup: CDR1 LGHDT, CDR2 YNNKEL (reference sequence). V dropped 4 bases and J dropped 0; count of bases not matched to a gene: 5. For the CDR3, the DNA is TGTGCCAGCAGCCTAACGGGACTAGCGGGACCGAACACCGGGGAGCTGTTTTTT. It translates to CASSLTGLAGPNTGELFF. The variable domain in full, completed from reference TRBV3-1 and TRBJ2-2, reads DTAVSQTPKYLVTQMGNDKSIKCEQNLGHDTMYWYKQDSKKFLKIMFSYNNKELIINETVPNRFSPKSPDKAHLNLHINSLELGDSAVYFCASSLTGLAGPNTGELFFGEGSRLTVL.

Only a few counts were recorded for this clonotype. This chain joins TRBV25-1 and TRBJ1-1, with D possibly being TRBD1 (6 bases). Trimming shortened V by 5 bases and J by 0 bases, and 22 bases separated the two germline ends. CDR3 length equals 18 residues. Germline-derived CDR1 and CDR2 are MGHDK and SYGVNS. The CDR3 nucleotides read TGTGCCAGCAGTACAAGGGGGGGGTTGCGAGGTTTGAACACTGAAGCTTTCTTT. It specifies CASSTRGGLRGLNTEAFF.

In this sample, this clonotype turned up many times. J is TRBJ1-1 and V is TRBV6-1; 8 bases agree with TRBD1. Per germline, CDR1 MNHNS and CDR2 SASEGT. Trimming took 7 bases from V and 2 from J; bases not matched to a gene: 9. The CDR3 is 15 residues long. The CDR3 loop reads CASTPGTGGNTEAFF. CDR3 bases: TGTGCCAGCACCCCCGGGACAGGCGGAAACACTGAAGCTTTCTTT.